The entry below describes one T cell receptor beta chain. TCRdb recomputed calls from the 5' RACE reads with MiXCR, one row per CDR3 protein. This table has approximately 210,000 distinct CDR3 sequences, 6.5% to 8% appearing once. Per germline, CDR1 SGDLS and CDR2 YYNGEE. Trimming cost V 0 bases and J 5 bases, with 10 bases left between them. This CDR3 is built from 14 residues. This entry belongs to a study of identical twins. These sequences were also reported in another study, on T cells expressing NK-cell markers. That source notes: Researchers got TCR beta repertoires out of sorted CD3+CD56+NKG2C+, CD3+CD56+NKG2C- and CD3+CD56-NKG2C+ T cells. One observes that, in a handful of donors, these clonotypes were also the leading ones within the CD3+CD56-NKG2C+ fraction.

Sequenced material: CD8+ T cells sorted from blood. The chain combines TRBV9 with TRBJ2-3; perhaps TRBD1 as D (6 bases). The clonotype originates from a woman in her late teens or twenties in good health. CDR3 coding DNA: TGTGCCAGCAGCGTAGCCCAGGGGCGAGATACGCAGTATTTT. It codes for CASSVAQGRDTQYF.